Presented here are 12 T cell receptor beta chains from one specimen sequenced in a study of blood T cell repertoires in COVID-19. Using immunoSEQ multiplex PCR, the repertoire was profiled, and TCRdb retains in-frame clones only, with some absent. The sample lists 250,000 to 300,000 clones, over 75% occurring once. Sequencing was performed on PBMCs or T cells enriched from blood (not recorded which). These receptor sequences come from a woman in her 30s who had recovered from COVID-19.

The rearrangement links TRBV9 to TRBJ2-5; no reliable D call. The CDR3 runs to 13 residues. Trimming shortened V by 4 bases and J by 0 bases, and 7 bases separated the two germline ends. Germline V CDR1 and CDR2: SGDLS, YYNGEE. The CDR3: CASSSPYQETQYF. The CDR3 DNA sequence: TGTGCCAGCAGCTCCCCGTACCAAGAGACCCAGTACTTC.

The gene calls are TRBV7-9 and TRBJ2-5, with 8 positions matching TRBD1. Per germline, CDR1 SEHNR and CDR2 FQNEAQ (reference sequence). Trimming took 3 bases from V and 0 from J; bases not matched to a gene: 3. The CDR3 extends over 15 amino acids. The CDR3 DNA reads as TGTGCCAGCAGCTTTCCACAGGGGGACCAAGAGACCCAGTACTTC. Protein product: CASSFPQGDQETQYF.

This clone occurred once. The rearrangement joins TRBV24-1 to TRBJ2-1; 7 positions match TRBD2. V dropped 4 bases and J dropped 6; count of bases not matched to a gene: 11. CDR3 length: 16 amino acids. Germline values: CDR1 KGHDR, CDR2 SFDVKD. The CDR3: CATSDPGLPASNEQFF. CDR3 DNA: TGTGCCACCAGTGACCCGGGACTACCCGCCTCCAATGAGCAGTTCTTC.

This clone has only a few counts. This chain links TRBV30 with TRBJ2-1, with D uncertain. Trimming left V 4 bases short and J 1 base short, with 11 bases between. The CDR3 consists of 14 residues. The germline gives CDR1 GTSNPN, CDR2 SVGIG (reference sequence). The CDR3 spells CAWNGYGSYNEQFF. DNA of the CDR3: TGTGCCTGGAACGGCTACGGGTCCTACAATGAGCAGTTCTTC.

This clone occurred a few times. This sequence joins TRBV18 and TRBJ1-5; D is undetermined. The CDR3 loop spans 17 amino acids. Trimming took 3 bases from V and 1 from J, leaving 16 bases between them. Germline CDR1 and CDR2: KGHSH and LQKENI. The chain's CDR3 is CASSPIRAGDSNQPQHF. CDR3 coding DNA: TGTGCCAGCTCACCTATTCGCGCAGGCGACAGCAATCAGCCCCAGCATTTT.

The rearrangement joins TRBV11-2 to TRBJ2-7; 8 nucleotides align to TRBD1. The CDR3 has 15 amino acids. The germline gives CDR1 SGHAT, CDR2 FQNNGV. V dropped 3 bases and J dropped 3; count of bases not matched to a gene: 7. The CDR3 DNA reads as TGTGCCAGCAGCTTGGACAGGGCCCAATTCTACGAGCAGTACTTC. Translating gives CASSLDRAQFYEQYF.

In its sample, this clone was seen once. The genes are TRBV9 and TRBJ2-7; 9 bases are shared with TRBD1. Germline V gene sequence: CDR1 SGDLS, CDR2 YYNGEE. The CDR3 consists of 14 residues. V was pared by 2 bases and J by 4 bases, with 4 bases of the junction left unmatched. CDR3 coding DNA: TGTGCCAGCAGCGTGGGGGACAGGGTATACGAGCAGTACTTC. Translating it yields CASSVGDRVYEQYF.

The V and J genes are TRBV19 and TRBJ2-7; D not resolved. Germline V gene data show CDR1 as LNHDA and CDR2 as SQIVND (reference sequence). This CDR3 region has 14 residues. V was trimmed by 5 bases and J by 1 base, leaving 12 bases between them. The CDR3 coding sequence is TGTGCCAGTAGTGTGGCGGCTGGGTCCTACGAGCAGTACTTC. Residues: CASSVAAGSYEQYF.

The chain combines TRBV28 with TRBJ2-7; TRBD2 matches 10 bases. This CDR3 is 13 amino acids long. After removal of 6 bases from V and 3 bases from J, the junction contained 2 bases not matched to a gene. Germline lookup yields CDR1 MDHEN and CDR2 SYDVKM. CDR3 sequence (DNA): TGTGCCAGCAGCCGACTAGCGGGCTACGAGCAGTACTTC. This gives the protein CASSRLAGYEQYF.

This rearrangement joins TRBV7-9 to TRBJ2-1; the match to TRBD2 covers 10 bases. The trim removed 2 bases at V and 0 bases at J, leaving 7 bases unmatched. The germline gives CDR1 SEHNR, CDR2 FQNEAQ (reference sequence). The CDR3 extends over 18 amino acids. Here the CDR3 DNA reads TGTGCCAGCAGCTTAATAGCGGGAGGCCGAAGCTCCTACAATGAGCAGTTCTTC. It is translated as CASSLIAGGRSSYNEQFF.

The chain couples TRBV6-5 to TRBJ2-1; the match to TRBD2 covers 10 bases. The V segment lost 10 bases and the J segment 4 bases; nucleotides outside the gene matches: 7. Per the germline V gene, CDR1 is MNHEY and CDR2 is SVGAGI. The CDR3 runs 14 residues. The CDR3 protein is CATDGLAEYNEQFF. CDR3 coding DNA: TGTGCCACGGACGGACTAGCGGAATACAATGAGCAGTTCTTC.

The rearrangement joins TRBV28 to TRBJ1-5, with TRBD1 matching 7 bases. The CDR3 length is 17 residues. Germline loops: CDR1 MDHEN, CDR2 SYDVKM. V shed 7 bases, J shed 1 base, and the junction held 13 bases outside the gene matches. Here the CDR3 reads CASTQATGRRSNQPQHF. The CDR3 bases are TGTGCCAGCACTCAGGCGACAGGGAGGCGCAGCAATCAGCCCCAGCATTTT.